These T cell receptor beta chains were read from a single sample in a study of blood T cells in healthy people across ages. TCRdb analysed the 5' RACE reads with MiXCR anew, one entry per CDR3 protein. This sample carries 850,000 or so distinct CDR3 sequences, under 35% of them seen once, and the ten largest clones take roughly 17%. The specimen was blood. These receptors came from a woman of 80 years or more in good health. The CDR3 runs from the conserved cysteine through the conserved F or W. D genes are given only for firm matches. The size field is filled for only some rows; it gives once, few, many or a size class.

J gene: TRBJ2-3
clone size: many
D gene: NA
V gene: TRBV6-4
CDR3 DNA: TGTGCCAGCAGCGCCCTCGGGGCGTTTAGCACAGATACGCAGTATTTT
CDR3 protein: CASSALGAFSTDTQYF

J gene: TRBJ2-6
clone size: NA
D gene: NA
V gene: TRBV6-2/TRBV6-3
CDR3 DNA: TGTGCCAGCAGTTACTCGGGGATGGTCTCTGGGGCCAACGTCCTGACTTTC
CDR3 protein: CASSYSGMVSGANVLTF

J gene: TRBJ2-7
clone size: NA
D gene: NA
V gene: TRBV28
CDR3 DNA: TGTGCCAGCAGATTCGACAGTACCTACGAGCAGTACTTC
CDR3 protein: CASRFDSTYEQYF

J gene: TRBJ2-1
clone size: many
D gene: TRBD2
V gene: TRBV7-2
CDR3 DNA: TGTGCCAGCAGCTTAGCAGGGTACCAGGGAGGGGAGCAGTTCTTC
CDR3 protein: CASSLAGYQGGEQFF

J gene: TRBJ1-1
clone size: few
D gene: NA
V gene: TRBV20-1
CDR3 DNA: TGCAGTGCTAGAGTCAGGGGTTTGAACACTGAAGCTTTCTTT
CDR3 protein: CSARVRGLNTEAFF

J gene: TRBJ2-3
clone size: many
D gene: TRBD1
V gene: TRBV6-2/TRBV6-3
CDR3 DNA: TGTGCCATCCAGGGGGCGAGCACAGATACGCAGTATTTT
CDR3 protein: CAIQGASTDTQYF

J gene: TRBJ2-5
clone size: many
D gene: NA
V gene: TRBV6-6
CDR3 DNA: TGTGCCAGCAGTTCCGGACGGTTCCAAGAGACCCAGTACTTC
CDR3 protein: CASSSGRFQETQYF

J gene: TRBJ2-7
clone size: NA
D gene: NA
V gene: TRBV5-1
CDR3 DNA: TGCGCCAGCAGCTTGCGGGCCGTAGGGGACTTCCCCTACGAGCAGTACTTC
CDR3 protein: CASSLRAVGDFPYEQYF

J gene: TRBJ1-5
clone size: NA
D gene: TRBD1
V gene: TRBV20-1
CDR3 DNA: TGCAGTGCCCTAACCGGGACAGTTGGTCAGCCCCAGCATTTT
CDR3 protein: CSALTGTVGQPQHF

J gene: TRBJ1-1
clone size: many
D gene: TRBD1
V gene: TRBV6-5
CDR3 DNA: TGTGCCAGCAGTTACACGGACAGGGGACTGGTAGCTTTCTTT
CDR3 protein: CASSYTDRGLVAFF

J gene: TRBJ1-1
clone size: NA
D gene: NA
V gene: TRBV9
CDR3 DNA: TGTGCCAGCAGCGTCTTCGACTACACTGAAGCTTTCTTT
CDR3 protein: CASSVFDYTEAFF

J gene: TRBJ2-1
clone size: NA
D gene: NA
V gene: TRBV6-2/TRBV6-3
CDR3 DNA: TGTGCCAGCAGTTACCCTCTTCCCGCTCCGGGACTCCTTAACCCCTACAATGAGCAGTTCTTC
CDR3 protein: CASSYPLPAPGLLNPYNEQFF

J gene: TRBJ2-1
clone size: many
D gene: NA
V gene: TRBV7-2
CDR3 DNA: TGTGCCAGCAGCCCCCCCACGGGGGGCCGTAATGAGCAGTTCTTC
CDR3 protein: CASSPPTGGRNEQFF

J gene: TRBJ1-4
clone size: few
D gene: NA
V gene: TRBV7-2
CDR3 DNA: TGTGCCAGCAGCTTAGGGGGTAGGGGGGGTGAAAAACTGTTTTTT
CDR3 protein: CASSLGGRGGEKLFF

J gene: TRBJ2-7
clone size: many
D gene: NA
V gene: TRBV10-3
CDR3 DNA: TGTGCCATCAGTGATGGACTCTCCTACGAGCAGTACTTC
CDR3 protein: CAISDGLSYEQYF

J gene: TRBJ2-7
clone size: NA
D gene: TRBD1
V gene: TRBV11-2
CDR3 DNA: TGTGCCAGCAGCTCTAGGATGGACAGGGTGTCCTACAATGCGCAGTACTTC
CDR3 protein: CASSSRMDRVSYNAQYF

J gene: TRBJ1-1
clone size: NA
D gene: NA
V gene: TRBV7-9
CDR3 DNA: TGTGCCAGCAGCTTATCCGGGGGGCTGGGGACTGAAGCTTTCTTT
CDR3 protein: CASSLSGGLGTEAFF

J gene: TRBJ2-5
clone size: few
D gene: NA
V gene: TRBV20-1
CDR3 DNA: TGCAGTGGGGGGGTGGTTGGGGAGACCCAGTACTTC
CDR3 protein: CSGGVVGETQYF

J gene: TRBJ1-2
clone size: NA
D gene: NA
V gene: TRBV7-9
CDR3 DNA: TGTGCCAGCAGCTTAGCGGGTGCCCATGGCTACACCTTC
CDR3 protein: CASSLAGAHGYTF

J gene: TRBJ2-7
clone size: many
D gene: NA
V gene: TRBV5-1
CDR3 DNA: TGCGCCAGCAGACTGGAGGGTACGGGTGACGAGCAGTACTTC
CDR3 protein: CASRLEGTGDEQYF

J gene: TRBJ2-7
clone size: many
D gene: NA
V gene: TRBV7-2
CDR3 DNA: TGTGCCAGCAGCTATAAGGGTGGGGGCTACGAGCAGTACTTC
CDR3 protein: CASSYKGGGYEQYF

J gene: TRBJ2-7
clone size: NA
D gene: TRBD1
V gene: TRBV12-3/TRBV12-4
CDR3 DNA: TGTGCCAGTGTTTGGGGACAGGGCTCCTACGAGCAGTACTTC
CDR3 protein: CASVWGQGSYEQYF

J gene: TRBJ2-3
clone size: many
D gene: NA
V gene: TRBV12-3/TRBV12-4
CDR3 DNA: TGTGCCAGCAGTTTATCACAATTCCCCAGGTATTTT
CDR3 protein: CASSLSQFPRYF

J gene: TRBJ1-1
clone size: many
D gene: NA
V gene: TRBV12-3/TRBV12-4
CDR3 DNA: TGTGCCAGCAGTTATCAGGGGAACACTGAAGCTTTCTTT
CDR3 protein: CASSYQGNTEAFF

J gene: TRBJ2-7
clone size: many
D gene: TRBD2
V gene: TRBV7-2
CDR3 DNA: TGTGCCAGCAGACAGCTAGCGGGGGGCTCTTTGTACTTC
CDR3 protein: CASRQLAGGSLYF

J gene: TRBJ2-5
clone size: NA
D gene: TRBD1
V gene: TRBV12-3/TRBV12-4
CDR3 DNA: TGCGCCAGCAGTCCCCGGACAGGGATTGAAGGTCTTGGCAATGAGCAGTACTTC
CDR3 protein: CASSPRTGIEGLGNEQYF

J gene: TRBJ2-5
clone size: NA
D gene: NA
V gene: TRBV7-2
CDR3 DNA: TGTGCCAGTAGCTTCCAATTAGAATGGGGTGAGCAGTACTTC
CDR3 protein: CASSFQLEWGEQYF

J gene: TRBJ1-5
clone size: NA
D gene: TRBD1
V gene: TRBV20-1
CDR3 DNA: TGCAGTGCTCCCGACAGGGAGGATCGCCCCCAGCATTTT
CDR3 protein: CSAPDREDRPQHF

J gene: TRBJ1-2
clone size: few
D gene: NA
V gene: TRBV7-2
CDR3 DNA: TGTGCCAGCTCCCCCCAACCGGGCCCAGCCTATGGCTACACCTTC
CDR3 protein: CASSPQPGPAYGYTF

J gene: TRBJ2-1
clone size: many
D gene: TRBD2
V gene: TRBV7-2
CDR3 DNA: TGTGCCAGCAGCTTAGCGCGGGGACTAGCGGGGGGGAATAATGAGCAGTTCTTC
CDR3 protein: CASSLARGLAGGNNEQFF

J gene: TRBJ2-1
clone size: many
D gene: TRBD1
V gene: TRBV14
CDR3 DNA: TGTGCCAGCAGCCAAGATAAGATAGGGTCCCCGGGACAGATATACAATGAGCAGTTCTTC
CDR3 protein: CASSQDKIGSPGQIYNEQFF

J gene: TRBJ2-1
clone size: NA
D gene: NA
V gene: TRBV12-3/TRBV12-4
CDR3 DNA: TGTGCCAGCAGTTTGCGGGGGCTAGGAGAGACCCAGTTCTTC
CDR3 protein: CASSLRGLGETQFF

J gene: TRBJ2-5
clone size: many
D gene: TRBD1
V gene: TRBV4-1
CDR3 DNA: TGCGCCAGCAGCCAAGGACAGGGGACCCTCCAAGAGACCCAGTACTTC
CDR3 protein: CASSQGQGTLQETQYF

J gene: TRBJ1-2
clone size: few
D gene: NA
V gene: TRBV7-2
CDR3 DNA: TGTGCCAGCACCATATCGGACGTATTTTACGGCTACACCTTC
CDR3 protein: CASTISDVFYGYTF

J gene: TRBJ1-5
clone size: NA
D gene: NA
V gene: TRBV7-9
CDR3 DNA: TGTGCCAGCAGCCCAGGTCTCGAGGGTCAGCCCCAGCATTTT
CDR3 protein: CASSPGLEGQPQHF

J gene: TRBJ2-7
clone size: NA
D gene: NA
V gene: TRBV27
CDR3 DNA: TGTGCCAGCAGCGGGGGCGTTTACTACGAGCAGTACTTC
CDR3 protein: CASSGGVYYEQYF

J gene: TRBJ2-5
clone size: many
D gene: TRBD2
V gene: TRBV6-2/TRBV6-3
CDR3 DNA: TGTGCCAGCAGTTACCTAGCGGGGGCCCAAGAGACCCAGTACTTC
CDR3 protein: CASSYLAGAQETQYF

J gene: TRBJ2-1
clone size: many
D gene: TRBD1
V gene: TRBV20-1
CDR3 DNA: TGCAGTGCTTCTGGCGGGACAGGGCATCGGAATGAGCAGTTCTTC
CDR3 protein: CSASGGTGHRNEQFF

J gene: TRBJ2-7
clone size: NA
D gene: NA
V gene: TRBV7-9
CDR3 DNA: TGTGCCAGCAGCCCCCCCCGGCGCACGAGAGCCTACGAGCAGTACTTC
CDR3 protein: CASSPPRRTRAYEQYF

J gene: TRBJ2-2
clone size: NA
D gene: NA
V gene: TRBV5-1
CDR3 DNA: TGCGCCAGCAGCTTGGAGGGGTCCGGGGAGCTGTTTTTT
CDR3 protein: CASSLEGSGELFF

J gene: TRBJ2-7
clone size: many
D gene: TRBD2
V gene: TRBV18
CDR3 DNA: TGTGCCAGCTCACGCCTGCCCCGGGGGGGCTCCTACGAGCAGTACTTC
CDR3 protein: CASSRLPRGGSYEQYF

J gene: TRBJ2-7
clone size: many
D gene: NA
V gene: TRBV5-1
CDR3 DNA: TGCGCCAGCAGCCTGATCCCCCCCTACGAGCAGTACTTC
CDR3 protein: CASSLIPPYEQYF

J gene: TRBJ2-5
clone size: few
D gene: TRBD2
V gene: TRBV19
CDR3 DNA: TGTGCCAGTAGTAGCGGGGGGGCCCCCCAGTACTTC
CDR3 protein: CASSSGGAPQYF

J gene: TRBJ2-3
clone size: many
D gene: NA
V gene: TRBV12-3/TRBV12-4
CDR3 DNA: TGTGCCAGCAGTAGTGCTGGGGGGCTATCGGATACGCAGTATTTT
CDR3 protein: CASSSAGGLSDTQYF

J gene: TRBJ1-5
clone size: few
D gene: NA
V gene: TRBV27
CDR3 DNA: TGTGCCAGCAGTTTTTTCAGAAATCAGCCCCAGCATTTT
CDR3 protein: CASSFFRNQPQHF

J gene: TRBJ2-5
clone size: NA
D gene: TRBD1
V gene: TRBV3-1
CDR3 DNA: TGTGCCAGCAGCCAAGCAGGACAGGGGGGATGGCAAAGCAATGAGCAGTACTTC
CDR3 protein: CASSQAGQGGWQSNEQYF

J gene: TRBJ1-2
clone size: NA
D gene: NA
V gene: TRBV6-2/TRBV6-3
CDR3 DNA: TGTGCCAGCAGGTACGGACGACGCTATGGCTACACCTTC
CDR3 protein: CASRYGRRYGYTF

J gene: TRBJ2-1
clone size: many
D gene: TRBD1
V gene: TRBV25-1
CDR3 DNA: TGTGCCAGCAGTGACCCCGACAGGGGTGAGCAGTTCTTC
CDR3 protein: CASSDPDRGEQFF

J gene: TRBJ2-6
clone size: NA
D gene: TRBD1
V gene: TRBV20-1
CDR3 DNA: TGCAGTGCTTCAGACAGGGCCTCTGGGGCCAACGTCCTGACTTTC
CDR3 protein: CSASDRASGANVLTF

J gene: TRBJ1-2
clone size: NA
D gene: NA
V gene: TRBV29-1
CDR3 DNA: TGCAGCGTCTTTGTCCGGGGCCGTTGGGACTATGGCTACACCTTC
CDR3 protein: CSVFVRGRWDYGYTF

J gene: TRBJ1-2
clone size: many
D gene: TRBD1
V gene: TRBV5-6
CDR3 DNA: TGTGCCAGCAGCGACCCAGGGGGCATGGACTATGGCTACACCTTC
CDR3 protein: CASSDPGGMDYGYTF

J gene: TRBJ2-7
clone size: NA
D gene: NA
V gene: TRBV10-3
CDR3 DNA: TGTGCCATCAGTGACTTGGGGCAGACCTCCTACGAGCAGTACTTC
CDR3 protein: CAISDLGQTSYEQYF

J gene: TRBJ2-3
clone size: NA
D gene: NA
V gene: TRBV6-6
CDR3 DNA: TGTGTCAGCAGGACAGGCACAGATACGCAGTATTTT
CDR3 protein: CVSRTGTDTQYF

J gene: TRBJ2-1
clone size: NA
D gene: TRBD2
V gene: TRBV27
CDR3 DNA: TGTGCCAGCAGTCCCTCGACTAGCGGGAGGGGGGAGTTCTTC
CDR3 protein: CASSPSTSGRGEFF